The 24 T cell receptor beta chains listed next were all sequenced from one sample in a study of T cell repertoires in cytomegalovirus infection. A single record per CDR3 protein comes from TCRdb applying MiXCR to the reads. The sample lists 550,000 to 850,000 distinct CDR3 sequences, 30% to 40% occurring once. These receptors' antigens are unknown. Sequenced material: cultured PBMCs, taken from culture after CMV antigen stimulation. These receptor sequences come from a human donor in good health (CMV status not recorded). Some clones in this sample may be carry-over from other donors' samples.

The genes are TRBV2 and TRBJ1-1; a weak D match, TRBD1 (5 bases). CDR3 length: 17 amino acids. Germline-derived CDR1 and CDR2 are SNHLY and FYNNEI. Trimming stripped 0 bases from V and 4 bases from J, with 18 bases between. The CDR3 region is CASSEASKGLGRTEAFF. The CDR3 DNA reads as TGTGCCAGCAGTGAAGCGAGTAAGGGGTTGGGGCGCACTGAAGCTTTCTTT.

The chain is built from TRBV7-2 and TRBJ2-3; TRBD2 aligns across 13 bases. CDR1 SGHTA and CDR2 FQGNSA come from the germline V gene. The CDR3 has 16 residues. Unmatched junction bases numbered 5, after V lost 5 bases and J lost 3 bases. As DNA, the CDR3 is TGTGCCAGCAGCCCGGGACTAGCGGGACTTACAGATACGCAGTATTTT. Translating gives CASSPGLAGLTDTQYF.

This chain links TRBV7-8 with TRBJ1-5; weak D call: TRBD1 (5 bases). V shed 1 base and J shed 0 bases, with 10 bases lying between them. This CDR3 contains 16 residues. Germline CDR1 SGHVS, CDR2 FQNEAQ. In DNA, the CDR3 is TGTGCCAGCAGCTTAGGGGGGATAGATAGCAATCAGCCCCAGCATTTT. Translating gives CASSLGGIDSNQPQHF. The variable domain in full, with the rest retrieved from reference TRBV7-8 and TRBJ1-5, is GAGVSQSPRYKVAKRGQDVALRCDPISGHVSLFWYQQALGQGPEFLTYFQNEAQLDKSGLPSDRFFAERPEGSVSTLKIQRTQQEDSAVYLCASSLGGIDSNQPQHFGDGTRLSIL.

The chain links TRBV19 to TRBJ1-2; D gene unclear. With 3 bases removed from V and 3 bases from J, the gap between germline ends came to 14 bases. This CDR3 region has 15 residues. The germline CDR1 and CDR2 sequences are LNHDA and SQIVND (reference sequence). The CDR3 reads CASSIALVTDYGYTF. CDR3 DNA: TGTGCCAGTAGTATCGCCCTTGTCACAGACTATGGCTACACCTTC.

The sample holds a few counts of this clonotype. The chain joins TRBV27 to TRBJ1-5, with 10 bases lining up with TRBD1. With V trimmed by 5 bases and J by 5 bases, 3 bases remained unmatched. CDR1 and CDR2 (germline): MNHEY, SMNVEV (reference sequence). There are 14 residues in the CDR3. CDR3 DNA sequence: TGTGCCAGCAGTCCGGACAGGGGGGATCAGCCCCAGCATTTT. This encodes CASSPDRGDQPQHF.

The chain links TRBV7-2 to TRBJ2-3, with D perhaps TRBD2 (5 bases). In germline, CDR1 is SGHTA, CDR2 FQGNSA. The CDR3 runs 15 residues. The V gene lost 0 bases and the J gene lost 4 bases, with 11 bases spanning the gap. The CDR3 DNA reads as TGTGCCAGCAGCTTAGCTACTAGTCTCGCAGATACGCAGTATTTT. It is translated as CASSLATSLADTQYF.

The V call is TRBV4-1, the J call TRBJ2-7; TRBD1 might be the D (5 bases). This CDR3 region has 14 residues. Germline V lookup: CDR1 MGHRA, CDR2 YSYEKL. V was shortened by 5 bases and J by 6 bases, with 17 bases between the two germline ends. CDR3: CASSYSIGVIEQYF. CDR3 coding DNA: TGCGCCAGCAGCTACTCAATAGGGGTTATCGAGCAGTACTTC.

The J gene is TRBJ2-1, the V gene TRBV2; D gene unclear. The V gene lost 3 bases and the J gene lost 9 bases, with 6 bases spanning the gap. CDR3 length: 11 residues. CDR1 is SNHLY, CDR2 FYNNEI, per germline. CDR3 bases: TGTGCCAGCAGTGATCCGGCTGAGCAGTTCTTC. This gives the protein CASSDPAEQFF.

The chain combines TRBV2 with TRBJ1-3; D unresolved. Trimming left V 7 bases short and J 4 bases short, with 8 bases between. From germline, CDR1 is SNHLY and CDR2 FYNNEI. CDR3 length: 12 residues. The CDR3 DNA sequence: TGTGCCAGCAAAGGACGAGGAAACACCATATATTTT. Translated: CASKGRGNTIYF. The full variable domain, with the rest looked up from reference TRBV2 and TRBJ1-3, is EPEVTQTPSHQVTQMGQEVILRCVPISNHLYFYWYRQILGQKVEFLVSFYNNEISEKSEIFDDQFSVERPDGSNFTLKIRSTKLEDSAMYFCASKGRGNTIYFGEGSWLTVV.

The rearrangement uses TRBV20-1 and TRBJ2-1; 12 bases map to TRBD2. With V trimmed by 2 bases and J by 10 bases, 24 bases remained unmatched. CDR3 length: 20 amino acids. Germline V gene data show CDR1 as DFQATT and CDR2 as SNEGSKA (reference sequence). Written as DNA, the CDR3 is TGCAGTGCTAGAATGATAGTGGGCCGCCCCCGGACTAGCGGGGACGAGGAGCAGTTCTTC. Its protein product is CSARMIVGRPRTSGDEEQFF.

This clonotype has more than one count but fewer than ten. Here the CDR3 reads CASSIRLADYEQYF. The CDR3 DNA reads TGTGCCAGTAGTATCCGACTAGCGGATTACGAGCAGTACTTC. The chain couples TRBV19 to TRBJ2-7; TRBD2 matches 9 bases. V lost 3 bases and J lost 4; bases outside the gene matches: 4. The V gene's germline CDR1 is LNHDA and CDR2 SQIVND (reference sequence). CDR3 size: 14 residues.

The CDR3 DNA reads TGTGCCAGCAGTGAAGCGGGGACAGTTATGACCCAGTACTTC. Residues: CASSEAGTVMTQYF. The genes are TRBV6-1 and TRBJ2-5; 7 positions match TRBD1. The CDR3 has 14 amino acids. Germline loops: CDR1 MNHNS, CDR2 SASEGT. V shed 0 bases and J 7 bases; nucleotides not matched to a gene: 5.

The sample holds many counts of this clonotype. This chain connects TRBV7-6 to TRBJ2-3; no firm D call. The germline gives CDR1 SGHVS, CDR2 FNYEAQ. The CDR3 loop spans 13 amino acids. Trimming cost V 2 bases and J 6 bases, with 9 bases left between them. CDR3 amino acids: CASSLTSADTQYF. As DNA, the CDR3 is TGTGCCAGCAGCTTAACCTCGGCGGATACGCAGTATTTT. Full variable domain (outside the CDR3, taken from reference TRBV7-6 and TRBJ2-3): GAGVSQSPRYKVTKRGQDVALRCDPISGHVSLYWYRQALGQGPEFLTYFNYEAQQDKSGLPNDRFSAERPEGSISTLTIQRTEQRDSAMYRCASSLTSADTQYFGPGTRLTVL.

In its sample, this clonotype was seen once. At one boundary the junction diverges from the germline segment, which might be a read error. The V call is TRBV4-3, the J call TRBJ2-3; 8 bases align to TRBD2. CDR3 length: 16 amino acids. Germline V gene data show CDR1 as LGHNA and CDR2 as YSLEER. The CDR3 is CANSQDQAGVTDTQYF. In DNA, the CDR3 is TGCGCCAACAGCCAAGATCAAGCGGGAGTCACAGATACGCAGTATTTT.

This clonotype showed up just a few times. The CDR3 spells CASAKGENQPQHF. Here the CDR3 DNA reads TGTGCCAGCGCTAAGGGGGAGAATCAGCCCCAGCATTTT. The chain joins TRBV12-3 or TRBV12-4 to TRBJ1-5; weak D call: TRBD1 (6 bases). V was cut by 8 bases and J by 4 bases, with 12 bases left in between. CDR3 length: 13 residues.

This clonotype was counted a few times. The chain combines TRBV7-9 with TRBJ1-2; no reliable D call. This CDR3 region has 14 residues. V lost 5 bases to trimming and J lost 7 bases, with 17 bases between them. Germline-derived CDR1 and CDR2 are SEHNR and FQNEAQ (reference sequence). As DNA, the CDR3 is TGTGCCAGCAGCCCCCAGGCAGCCCACCCTGGCTACACCTTC. Encoded protein: CASSPQAAHPGYTF. The complete variable domain, with remaining parts taken from reference TRBV7-9 and TRBJ1-2, reads DTGVSQNPRHKITKRGQNVTFRCDPISEHNRLYWYRQTLGQGPEFLTYFQNEAQLEKSRLLSDRFSAERPKGSFSTLEIQRTEQGDSAMYLCASSPQAAHPGYTFGSGTRLTVV.

The rearrangement links TRBV27 to TRBJ2-1; TRBD2 matches at 14 bases. Germline lookup yields CDR1 MNHEY and CDR2 SMNVEV (reference sequence). The J segment lost 10 bases and the V segment lost 7 bases, leaving 3 bases of the junction unmatched. The CDR3 is made up of 13 amino acids. In DNA form, the CDR3 reads TGTGCCAGCACTAGACTAGCGGGAGGGGAGCAGTTCTTC. Translation gives CASTRLAGGEQFF.

This clonotype was picked up many times. The chain couples TRBV7-8 to TRBJ1-5; tentatively, D is TRBD1 (5 bases). Per germline, CDR1 SGHVS and CDR2 FQNEAQ. This CDR3 is 16 amino acids long. V was trimmed by 4 bases and J by 7 bases, leaving 20 bases between them. The CDR3 DNA follows: TGTGCCAGCAGCTCCACAGGCACACCGCTAAGGCAGCCCCAGCATTTT. Translated, it gives CASSSTGTPLRQPQHF.

The chain joins TRBV10-3 to TRBJ2-2, with D uncertain. The CDR3 extends over 12 amino acids. Per germline, CDR1 ENHRY and CDR2 SYGVKD. The V gene lost 5 bases and the J gene lost 8 bases, with 9 bases spanning the gap. CDR3: CAISTPLGELFF. The CDR3 nucleotides are TGTGCCATCAGTACCCCGTTGGGGGAGCTGTTTTTT.

The genes are TRBV5-6 and TRBJ2-7; D is unclear. Trimming shortened V by 1 base and J by 3 bases, and 5 bases separated the two germline ends. The CDR3 loop spans 12 amino acids. Germline loops: CDR1 SGHDT, CDR2 YYEEEE. CDR3 in amino acids: CASSLLDYEQYF. DNA for the CDR3: TGTGCCAGCAGCTTGCTAGACTACGAGCAGTACTTC.

This clonotype was recorded many times. The chain recombines TRBV12-5 with TRBJ2-1, with a weak D call TRBD2 (5 bases). V was shortened by 1 base and J by 3 bases, with 10 bases between the two germline ends. This CDR3 region has 15 residues. Germline V gene data show CDR1 as LGHNT and CDR2 as FRNRAP. In DNA form, the CDR3 reads TGTGCTAGTGGTTTGGGACTAAATGGCTACAATGAGCAGTTCTTC. Encoded protein: CASGLGLNGYNEQFF.

In its sample, this clonotype was seen a few times. The chain uses TRBV7-4 and TRBJ2-4, with 8 bases aligning to TRBD1. Germline lookup yields CDR1 SGHVT and CDR2 SQSDAQ. V dropped 4 bases and J dropped 6; count of bases not matched to a gene: 8. The CDR3 covers 15 residues. The CDR3 is CASSYTGGPPNIQYF. The CDR3 bases are TGTGCCAGCAGCTACACAGGGGGTCCTCCAAACATTCAGTACTTC.

The gene calls are TRBV4-1 and TRBJ1-2; tentatively, D is TRBD1 (5 bases). The germline CDR1 and CDR2 sequences are MGHRA and YSYEKL. The CDR3 sequence is 15 residues long. The V end was cut by 6 bases, the J end by 0 bases, with 14 bases between. The CDR3 DNA follows: TGCGCCAGCAGTCGGACACCCGGGCCTAACTATGGCTACACCTTC. Amino acids: CASSRTPGPNYGYTF.

With respect to this clonotype: A read error may account for a junction end that differs from germline. The genes are TRBV20-1 and TRBJ2-3; D possibly corresponds to TRBD1 (6 bases). Per germline, CDR1 DFQATT and CDR2 SNEGSKA (reference sequence). The CDR3 totals 13 residues. The CDR3 DNA reads TGCAGCAGACAGGAACCTAGCACGGATACGCAGTATTTT. This encodes CSRQEPSTDTQYF.